The 27 T cell receptor beta chains reported below all come from one sample, sequenced in a study of spatial heterogeneity in lung cancer. As to time point: sample taken at primary tumor resection. Whole RNA came from tumor, nontumor lung or frozen PBMC and was sequenced without being sorted. TCRdb ran MiXCR on the 5' RACE reads and lists one entry per CDR3 protein. The table has about 23,000 distinct CDR3 sequences, roughly 4.5% seen once. Source: PBMCs, taken at surgery. The receptors here all came from a male donor with early-stage non-small cell lung cancer.

This clonotype was seen ten or more times. The rearrangement joins TRBV5-1 to TRBJ2-2; 13 nucleotides line up with TRBD2. From germline, CDR1 is SGHRS and CDR2 YFSETQ. This CDR3 spans 17 amino acids. The V gene end was trimmed by 4 bases and the J gene end by 2 bases; junction bases not matched to a gene: 5. The CDR3 DNA reads as TGCGCCAGCAGCACCGGGACTAGCGGGGTTAACACCGGGGAGCTGTTTTTT. Protein sequence: CASSTGTSGVNTGELFF.

This clonotype was counted ten times or more. The chain links TRBV6-5 to TRBJ2-1; 7 nucleotides agree with TRBD2. The CDR3 extends over 15 amino acids. V lost 10 bases to trimming and J lost 5 bases; unmatched junction nucleotides: 14. Germline loops: CDR1 MNHEY, CDR2 SVGAGI. CDR3 nucleotides: TGTGCCACAAAGGGAGGGTATCGAAAAAACAATGAGCAGTTCTTC. Its translation is CATKGGYRKNNEQFF.

This clonotype was detected many times. This chain connects TRBV2 to TRBJ1-2; 11 nucleotides line up with TRBD1. This CDR3 is 15 amino acids long. V lost 4 bases to trimming and J lost 6 bases; unmatched junction nucleotides: 7. CDR1 SNHLY and CDR2 FYNNEI come from the germline V gene. The CDR3 here is CASSAGQGAGHGYTF. The CDR3 DNA is TGTGCCAGCAGTGCTGGACAGGGGGCAGGTCATGGCTACACCTTC.

The rearrangement uses TRBV3-1 and TRBJ2-7, with D tentatively TRBD1 or TRBD2 (6 bases each). There are 14 residues in the CDR3. Trimming took 0 bases from V and 5 from J, leaving 11 bases between them. Per germline, CDR1 LGHDT and CDR2 YNNKEL (reference sequence). As DNA, the CDR3 is TGTGCCAGCAGCCAAGATTGGGGGGCTCACGAGCAGTACTTC. It translates to CASSQDWGAHEQYF.

This clonotype was recorded at least ten times. This chain connects TRBV11-3 to TRBJ2-2; D not certain. Germline CDR1 SGHNT, CDR2 YENEEA. This CDR3 comprises 14 residues. Trimming took 2 bases from V and 2 from J, leaving 6 bases between them. DNA for the CDR3: TGTGCCAGCAGCTTACAGGCCAACACCGGGGAGCTGTTTTTT. Residues: CASSLQANTGELFF.

This chain joins TRBV20-1 and TRBJ2-1, with 8 bases fitting TRBD2. The CDR3 is 15 amino acids. J was trimmed by 0 bases and V by 3 bases; bases with no gene match: 4. Looked up from germline, CDR1 is DFQATT and CDR2 is SNEGSKA (reference sequence). DNA of the CDR3: TGCAGTGCTAGCGCCGGGACTAGCTCCTACAATGAGCAGTTCTTC. Amino acid sequence: CSASAGTSSYNEQFF.

This clonotype was observed at least ten times. The CDR3 is CASRRRTNTEAFF. The DNA for the CDR3 is TGTGCCAGCAGGAGACGGACGAACACTGAAGCTTTCTTT. The chain recombines TRBV6-5 with TRBJ1-1; D call uncertain. The V end was cut by 6 bases, the J end by 1 base, with 9 bases between. The CDR3 is made up of 13 amino acids. Germline V lookup: CDR1 MNHEY, CDR2 SVGAGI.

There are many counts of this clonotype. The V call is TRBV5-1, the J call TRBJ1-3; D not resolved. The CDR3 loop spans 16 amino acids. The V and J ends lost 0 bases and 1 base respectively, with 11 bases between them. Germline lookup yields CDR1 SGHRS and CDR2 YFSETQ. The CDR3 here is CASSLVGRMSGNTIYF. The DNA of the CDR3 is TGCGCCAGCAGCTTGGTTGGTCGGATGTCTGGAAACACCATATATTTT.

This clonotype was observed at least ten times. The chain combines TRBV28 with TRBJ1-3, with D tentatively TRBD1 (5 bases). The V end lost 7 bases, the J end lost 2 bases, and 15 bases lay between the germline ends. The CDR3 is made up of 15 amino acids. The germline gives CDR1 MDHEN, CDR2 SYDVKM. CDR3 sequence: CASIINQGAGNTIYF. The CDR3 region has the DNA TGTGCCAGCATTATAAACCAGGGAGCTGGAAACACCATATATTTT.

The chain recombines TRBV6-6 with TRBJ2-3; 7 nucleotides align to TRBD1. Trimming took 6 bases from V and 0 from J; bases not matched to a gene: 6. This CDR3 has 15 residues. Germline V gene lookup returns CDR1 MNHNY and CDR2 SVGAGI (reference sequence). The CDR3 DNA reads TGTGCCAGCAGCCCAGGACAGGCTAGCACAGATACGCAGTATTTT. Protein product: CASSPGQASTDTQYF.

This clonotype was seen many times. This chain connects TRBV7-3 to TRBJ2-5; D is possibly TRBD2 (5 bases). The germline V gene encodes CDR1 SGHTA and CDR2 FQGTGA. The V end was cut by 1 base, the J end by 5 bases, with 14 bases between. CDR3 length equals 15 residues. The CDR3 is CASSLNPGGSETQYF. CDR3 in DNA: TGTGCCAGCAGCTTAAACCCCGGCGGGTCGGAGACCCAGTACTTC.

This clonotype was observed at least ten times. V is TRBV6-6 and J is TRBJ2-7, with 7 bases that match TRBD2. The CDR3 consists of 13 residues. Germline-derived CDR1 and CDR2 are MNHNY and SVGAGI (reference sequence). J was trimmed by 3 bases and V by 2 bases; bases with no gene match: 1. The CDR3: CASSYERDYEQYF. Written as DNA, the CDR3 is TGTGCCAGCAGTTACGAGCGGGACTACGAGCAGTACTTC.

This clonotype was seen many times. This chain connects TRBV20-1 to TRBJ1-5; TRBD1 might be the D (5 bases). CDR1 DFQATT and CDR2 SNEGSKA come from the germline V gene (reference sequence). V lost 3 bases to trimming and J lost 5 bases, with 17 bases between them. The CDR3 runs to 15 residues. The DNA of the CDR3 is TGCAGTGCTAGGCTACCCCAGGGTCGCTATCAGCCCCAGCATTTT. It specifies CSARLPQGRYQPQHF.

This clonotype was seen repeatedly, ten times or more. The rearrangement uses TRBV20-1 and TRBJ2-7; 8 nucleotides line up with TRBD1. V dropped 3 bases and J dropped 7; count of bases not matched to a gene: 11. The CDR3 totals 14 residues. CDR1 and CDR2 from the germline V gene are DFQATT and SNEGSKA (reference sequence). The CDR3 DNA follows: TGCAGTGCTAGGTTAGGGACAGGCAATAGAGAGCAGTACTTC. This translates into CSARLGTGNREQYF.

This clonotype has a handful of counts. The chain employs TRBV6-2 or TRBV6-3 and TRBJ2-7, with D maybe TRBD2 (6 bases). The CDR3 is 16 residues long. The ends were cut back, 5 bases at V and 3 bases at J, with 20 bases in the middle. The germline V gene encodes CDR1 MNHEY and CDR2 SVGEGT. The CDR3 DNA follows: TGTGCCAGCAGTACCGGGGCCAGCGGGCGCTTCTACGAGCAGTACTTC. Residues: CASSTGASGRFYEQYF.

This clonotype came up many times. This rearrangement joins TRBV12-3 or TRBV12-4 to TRBJ1-5; weak D call: TRBD1 (5 bases). Trimming took off 5 bases at V and 4 bases at J, with 15 bases between the two ends. This CDR3 has 15 residues. CDR3 bases: TGTGCCAGCAGTAGGGTTGGGGGAGGGAATCAGCCCCAGCATTTT. Protein sequence: CASSRVGGGNQPQHF.

This clonotype was detected ten times or more. This chain joins TRBV28 and TRBJ2-1; TRBD1 is a possible D gene (5 bases). CDR1 and CDR2 (germline): MDHEN, SYDVKM. The ends were cut back, 6 bases at V and 3 bases at J, with 15 bases in the middle. The CDR3 is made up of 15 amino acids. The CDR3 here is CASRMDTGFYNEQFF. For the CDR3, the DNA is TGTGCCAGCAGAATGGACACCGGTTTCTACAATGAGCAGTTCTTC.

The rearrangement uses TRBV20-1 and TRBJ2-1, with 13 bases fitting TRBD2. The CDR3 length is 15 residues. Trimming at V came to 3 bases and at J to 8 bases, leaving 7 bases not matched to a gene. CDR1 and CDR2 from the germline V gene are DFQATT and SNEGSKA (reference sequence). CDR3 region: CSARDPGLAGHEQFF. CDR3 sequence (DNA): TGCAGTGCTAGGGATCCGGGACTAGCGGGACATGAGCAGTTCTTC.

This clonotype was recorded at least ten times. CDR3 in amino acids: CSASSRTGASTDTQYF. The CDR3 nucleotides read TGCAGTGCTAGCTCCAGGACAGGAGCTAGCACAGATACGCAGTATTTT. This chain joins TRBV20-1 and TRBJ2-3; 7 positions match TRBD1. Germline V gene sequence: CDR1 DFQATT, CDR2 SNEGSKA (reference sequence). Germline trimming cut 3 bases from V and 0 bases from J; bases unmatched to any gene: 9. The length of the CDR3 is 16 residues.

At least ten counts were recorded for this clonotype. This chain uses TRBV9 with TRBJ1-4; 7 bases line up with TRBD1. Germline trimming cut 3 bases from V and 4 bases from J; bases unmatched to any gene: 3. The V gene's germline CDR1 is SGDLS and CDR2 YYNGEE. The CDR3 is 14 amino acids. CDR3 amino acids: CASSAGQHNEKLFF. CDR3 nucleotides: TGTGCCAGCAGCGCGGGACAGCATAATGAAAAACTGTTTTTT.

The table lists this clonotype with many counts. CDR3: CASSLGTSAPQETQYF. In DNA form, the CDR3 reads TGCGCCAGCAGCTTGGGAACTAGCGCGCCTCAAGAGACCCAGTACTTC. This sequence joins TRBV5-1 and TRBJ2-5, with 7 positions matching TRBD2. The CDR3 has 16 amino acids. Germline V gives CDR1 SGHRS, CDR2 YFSETQ. The V gene end was trimmed by 0 bases and the J gene end by 2 bases; junction bases not matched to a gene: 7.

This clonotype was recorded many times. V gene TRBV6-5 combines with J gene TRBJ2-3; 8 bases are shared with TRBD2. Unmatched junction bases numbered 10, after V lost 6 bases and J lost 5 bases. CDR1 is MNHEY, CDR2 SVGAGI, per germline. CDR3 length equals 15 residues. CDR3 in amino acids: CASRPAGVMIDTQYF. CDR3 bases: TGTGCCAGCAGACCAGCGGGAGTAATGATAGATACGCAGTATTTT.

This clonotype has more than one count but fewer than ten. Here the CDR3 DNA reads TGTGCCAGCAGTTTGTGGCAGAGACCGAACACTGAAGCTTTCTTT. Amino acid sequence: CASSLWQRPNTEAFF. The V gene is TRBV28, the J gene TRBJ1-1; no definite D call. V gave up 3 bases and J gave up 1 base, with 12 bases separating them. Germline-derived CDR1 and CDR2 are MDHEN and SYDVKM. The CDR3 spans 15 residues.

This clonotype was observed at least ten times. The chain employs TRBV6-2 or TRBV6-3 and TRBJ2-7; D might be TRBD1 or TRBD2, each matching 5 bases. The CDR3 is made up of 15 amino acids. V lost 9 bases, J lost 0 bases, and 18 bases lay in between. Germline CDR1 reads MNHEY; CDR2 reads SVGEGT. CDR3 sequence (DNA): TGTGCCAGTCGTACCGGGACGGGGAACTCCTACGAGCAGTACTTC. It yields the protein CASRTGTGNSYEQYF.

CDR3 amino acids: CASSLGPSYEQYF. CDR3 bases: TGTGCCAGCAGCTTAGGGCCCTCCTACGAGCAGTACTTC. The rearrangement links TRBV7-4 to TRBJ2-7, with D hard to call. Germline loops: CDR1 SGHVT, CDR2 SQSDAQ. The CDR3 sequence is 13 residues long. V lost 1 base to trimming and J lost 0 bases, with 4 bases between them.

This clonotype was seen repeatedly, ten times or more. The chain employs TRBV2 and TRBJ1-5; D is unresolved. In germline, CDR1 is SNHLY, CDR2 FYNNEI. CDR3 size: 15 residues. Trimming removed 3 bases from V and 2 bases from J, with 11 bases in between. CDR3 coding DNA: TGTGCCAGCAGTGACTACATGCCCCGCAATCAGCCCCAGCATTTT. Protein: CASSDYMPRNQPQHF.

There are many counts of this clonotype. V is TRBV29-1 and J is TRBJ2-3; D ambiguous. The germline V gene encodes CDR1 SQVTM and CDR2 ANQGSEA. V was cut by 7 bases and J by 0 bases, with 20 bases left in between. The CDR3 spans 16 residues. The CDR3 reads CSAKTGPEISTDTQYF. The DNA for the CDR3 is TGCAGCGCAAAGACCGGGCCGGAGATTAGCACAGATACGCAGTATTTT.